This T cell receptor beta chain was sequenced during a study of CD8 T cells in Susac syndrome. Random hexamers were used to reverse transcribe the RNA input (roughly 0.5 to 1 ug). The immunoSEQ assay covered 54 Vbeta and 13 Jbeta segments for CDR3. A single record per CDR3 protein comes from TCRdb applying MiXCR to the immunoSEQ multiplex PCR reads. Of around 150,000 distinct CDR3 sequences listed, around 93% are singletons. Per the germline V gene, CDR1 is LNHDA and CDR2 is SQIVND (reference sequence). The ends lost 3 bases at V and 4 bases at J; junction bases unmatched: 4. The CDR3 is 14 amino acids.

The chain uses TRBV19 and TRBJ1-2; 8 bases match TRBD1. Sequenced: CD4+ T cells from PBMCs. This TCR came from a human donor in good health. CDR3 nucleotide sequence: TGTGCCAGTAGTATGGCAGGGGGCGTCTATGGCTACACCTTC. Translation gives CASSMAGGVYGYTF.